Below are 21 T cell receptor beta chains sequenced from a single sample in a study of cytomegalovirus exposure and HLA in healthy donors. Vbeta (60) and Jbeta (13) primers were used in the PCR. Clones were sequenced by immunoSEQ multiplex PCR, and TCRdb holds only the in-frame ones, with some missing. The table lists about 200,000 clones, over 65% of them singletons, with approximately 0.092% in the top ten. What was sequenced was PBMCs. These receptors came from a boy aged 2 to 10 in good health and CMV-seronegative.

A note on this clone: The junction shows a germline mismatch at one end, possibly a read error. V usage is TRBV4-3 and J usage is TRBJ2-4; weak D call: TRBD1 (6 bases). The CDR3 consists of 16 residues. CDR1 is LGHNA, CDR2 YSLEER, per germline. The CDR3 coding sequence is TGCGCCAGCAGCCAAGAATGGGGGCTAGCCAAAAACAGTCAGTACTTC. It is translated as CASSQEWGLAKNSQYF.

The chain uses TRBV19 and TRBJ1-5; 7 bases are shared with TRBD1. Per the germline V gene, CDR1 is LNHDA and CDR2 is SQIVND (reference sequence). CDR3 size: 17 residues. V lost 7 bases and J lost 4; bases outside the gene matches: 16. The CDR3 spells CASTPWAGGYGNQPQHF. CDR3 in DNA: TGTGCCAGTACGCCGTGGGCAGGGGGATACGGGAATCAGCCCCAGCATTTT.

The rearrangement uses TRBV4-2 and TRBJ1-1; TRBD1 aligns across 7 bases. This CDR3 is 14 amino acids long. CDR1 is LGHNA and CDR2 is YNFKEQ in the germline V gene. The V segment lost 6 bases and the J segment 0 bases; nucleotides outside the gene matches: 4. CDR3 nucleotide sequence: TGTGCCAGCAGACCTGGACAGGTGAACACTGAAGCTTTCTTT. This encodes CASRPGQVNTEAFF.

The CDR3 bases are TGCGCCAGCAGTGAGCCCAGCACGGACAGGGCGGTTGAAGGAGTAAACACCATATATTTT. Translating it yields CASSEPSTDRAVEGVNTIYF. The chain links TRBV10-1 to TRBJ1-3; 8 bases map to TRBD1. Trimming removed 2 bases from V and 6 bases from J; junction bases left unmatched: 21. The CDR3 contains 20 residues. The germline V gene encodes CDR1 WNHNN and CDR2 SYGVQD (reference sequence).

The chain couples TRBV18 to TRBJ1-1; possible D gene TRBD1, 6 bases. V lost 5 bases to trimming and J lost 1 base, with 8 bases between them. In germline, CDR1 is KGHSH, CDR2 LQKENI. This CDR3 spans 13 amino acids. This CDR3 is CASSRGKNTEAFF. DNA of the CDR3: TGTGCCAGCTCAAGGGGGAAGAACACTGAAGCTTTCTTT.

The chain employs TRBV29-1 and TRBJ2-7; D might be TRBD2 (5 bases). The germline CDR1 and CDR2 sequences are SQVTM and ANQGSEA. Between the trimmed V and J ends, which lost 6 bases and 3 bases, there was a span of 9 bases. The CDR3 extends over 11 amino acids. CDR3 sequence: CSVGGGYEQYF. The DNA for the CDR3 is TGCAGCGTGGGCGGAGGCTACGAGCAGTACTTC.

The rearrangement joins TRBV2 to TRBJ1-2; TRBD1 aligns across 12 bases. The CDR3 loop spans 15 amino acids. V trimming: 3 bases; J trimming: 4 bases; junction bases outside the gene matches: 3. CDR1 is SNHLY and CDR2 is FYNNEI in the germline V gene. The chain's CDR3 is CASSEGQGAAYGYTF. CDR3 DNA sequence: TGTGCCAGCAGTGAGGGACAGGGGGCGGCCTATGGCTACACCTTC.

For this clone: The junction differs from germline at one of its ends, possibly a read error. The rearrangement links TRBV7-9 to TRBJ1-2, with 7 bases that match TRBD1. The germline gives CDR1 SEHNR, CDR2 FQNEAQ (reference sequence). The CDR3 loop spans 13 amino acids. CDR3 nucleotide sequence: TGTTCCAGCAGCTCCCAGACAGGGATTGGCTACACCTTC. This codes for CSSSSQTGIGYTF.

The J gene is TRBJ1-1, the V gene TRBV19; D might be TRBD1 (6 bases). The V end lost 5 bases, the J end lost 3 bases, and 16 bases lay between the germline ends. CDR1 LNHDA and CDR2 SQIVND come from the germline V gene (reference sequence). This CDR3 is 15 amino acids long. In DNA form, the CDR3 reads TGTGCCAGTAGTGTAACCGGGACAACGCACACTGAAGCTTTCTTT. Its protein product is CASSVTGTTHTEAFF. Looking up the rest from reference TRBV19 and TRBJ1-1 gives the full variable domain: DGGITQSPKYLFRKEGQNVTLSCEQNLNHDAMYWYRQDPGQGLRLIYYSQIVNDFQKGDIAEGYSVSREKKESFPLTVTSAQKNPTAFYLCASSVTGTTHTEAFFGQGTRLTVV.

This clone was seen just once. V gene TRBV4-2 combines with J gene TRBJ2-5; 10 bases agree with TRBD2. CDR1 and CDR2 (germline): LGHNA, YNFKEQ. The trim removed 1 base at V and 5 bases at J, leaving 7 bases unmatched. CDR3 size: 16 residues. In nucleotides, the CDR3 is TGTGCCAGCAGCCAAGTGGCAGCGGGGGGGATGGAGACCCAGTACTTC. Amino acids: CASSQVAAGGMETQYF.

This chain joins TRBV5-1 and TRBJ2-7; perhaps TRBD1 as D (5 bases). V was shortened by 2 bases and J by 2 bases, with 11 bases between the two germline ends. The CDR3 length is 14 residues. Germline CDR1 SGHRS, CDR2 YFSETQ. The DNA of the CDR3 is TGCGCCAGCAGCTTCAGCAGGGAAACCTACGAGCAGTACTTC. Protein product: CASSFSRETYEQYF.

This clone has a handful of counts. This chain joins TRBV4-2 and TRBJ1-4; a possible D gene is TRBD1 (5 bases). The CDR3 runs to 17 residues. V dropped 0 bases and J dropped 2 bases, with 13 bases sitting between them. Germline CDR1 and CDR2: LGHNA and YNFKEQ. The DNA of the CDR3 is TGTGCCAGCAGCCAAGATACGTTCAGGGTTACTAATGAAAAACTGTTTTTT. Translated: CASSQDTFRVTNEKLFF.

This clone turned up a few times. The chain combines TRBV19 with TRBJ1-2; D possibly corresponds to TRBD1 (5 bases). The V gene lost 2 bases and the J gene lost 7 bases, with 11 bases spanning the gap. The CDR3 runs 13 residues. CDR1 is LNHDA and CDR2 is SQIVND in the germline V gene (reference sequence). CDR3: CASSIQGVSGYTF. The CDR3 region has the DNA TGTGCCAGTAGTATACAGGGCGTAAGTGGCTACACCTTC.

This chain joins TRBV10-3 and TRBJ1-4; the match to TRBD1 covers 10 bases. Germline V gene data show CDR1 as ENHRY and CDR2 as SYGVKD. Trimming removed 6 bases from V and 6 bases from J; junction bases left unmatched: 4. The CDR3 consists of 14 residues. The CDR3 DNA reads TGTGCCATCAGCCCCGGGACAGGGGATGAAAAACTGTTTTTT. It is translated as CAISPGTGDEKLFF.

This clone was counted a single time. The chain links TRBV9 to TRBJ2-2; D might be TRBD2 (5 bases). Trimming cost V 3 bases and J 4 bases, with 19 bases left between them. In germline, CDR1 is SGDLS, CDR2 YYNGEE. The CDR3 loop spans 17 amino acids. CDR3 amino acids: CASSGTIDYLGTGELFF. CDR3 DNA: TGTGCCAGCAGCGGAACTATCGACTATCTTGGCACCGGGGAGCTGTTTTTT.

A few counts support this clone. The V call is TRBV25-1, the J call TRBJ2-5; a possible D gene is TRBD2 (6 bases). CDR1 is MGHDK, CDR2 SYGVNS, per germline. There are 15 residues in the CDR3. Trimming removed 1 base from V and 5 bases from J, with 14 bases in between. The CDR3 DNA sequence: TGTGCCAGCAGTGAATTTGGAGGTGGAGGGGAGACCCAGTACTTC. Its translation: CASSEFGGGGETQYF.

Only a few counts were recorded for this clone. The rearrangement joins TRBV7-4 to TRBJ1-1, with D hard to call. The CDR3 extends over 17 amino acids. Between the trimmed V and J ends, which lost 3 bases and 5 bases, there was a span of 22 bases. The V gene's germline CDR1 is SGHVT and CDR2 SQSDAQ. CDR3 loop: CASSFSRRDPRKTEAFF. CDR3 DNA: TGTGCCAGCAGCTTTAGTCGTCGGGATCCACGGAAAACTGAAGCTTTCTTT.

This clone was detected only a few times. This chain connects TRBV10-3 to TRBJ2-5; weak D call: TRBD2 (6 bases). The closer fit of TRBJ2-7 to the DNA end suggests the J call may be wrong. Germline V lookup: CDR1 ENHRY, CDR2 SYGVKD. The CDR3 sequence is 14 residues long. The CDR3 nucleotides read TGTGCCACCAGAGGTGGAGGGGCTTACTACGAGCAGTACTTC. Encoded protein: CATRGGGAYYEQYF.

The chain is built from TRBV6-5 and TRBJ1-1, with TRBD1 as a possible D gene (6 bases). CDR1 and CDR2 (germline): MNHEY, SVGAGI. Between the trimmed V and J ends, which lost 4 bases and 4 bases, there was a span of 16 bases. The CDR3 totals 15 residues. This CDR3 reads CASSSARGVGTEAFF. Written as DNA, the CDR3 is TGTGCCAGCAGTTCTGCCAGGGGAGTGGGCACTGAAGCTTTCTTT.

This chain connects TRBV2 to TRBJ1-6; D perhaps matches TRBD1 (5 bases). Germline V CDR1 and CDR2: SNHLY, FYNNEI. Trimming cost V 6 bases and J 12 bases, with 15 bases left between them. The CDR3 spans 13 residues. In nucleotides, the CDR3 is TGTGCCAGCAGCGGGGGTCTATTCAAACCCCTCCACTTT. Translating it yields CASSGGLFKPLHF.

A few counts support this clone. The V gene is TRBV4-1, the J gene TRBJ1-6; D possibly corresponds to TRBD1 (5 bases). CDR1 and CDR2 from the germline V gene are MGHRA and YSYEKL. V dropped 0 bases and J dropped 9 bases, with 15 bases sitting between them. This CDR3 is 16 amino acids long. The DNA for the CDR3 is TGCGCCAGCAGCCAAGATGAATTAGGGGAAAGTTCACCCCTCCACTTT. This encodes CASSQDELGESSPLHF.